This T cell receptor (beta chain) was profiled in a study of regulatory T cells in long-lasting Graves disease. Assembly of TCR beta libraries relied on iRepertoire HTBI primers together with Arm-PCR of CDR3 regions. TCRdb re-derived calls from the multiplex PCR reads in MiXCR, one entry per CDR3 protein. In the table there are about 620,000 distinct CDR3 sequences, roughly 15% of which are singletons. This clonotype was observed many times. V was trimmed by 6 bases and J by 4 bases, leaving 12 bases between them. Germline values: CDR1 DFQATT, CDR2 SNEGSKA (reference sequence). The CDR3 loop spans 12 amino acids. Indicated time point: newly diagnosed GD, antithyroid drugs for less than 3 months. PBMCs were the source of the RNA used for TCR sequencing. These records were also assigned to another study, of T cells in Graves' hyperthyroidism and ophthalmopathy.

The genes are TRBV20-1 and TRBJ1-2; no clear D. This material consisted of peripheral blood mononuclear cells (PBMCs), taken at new diagnosis, from a patient treated with antithyroid drugs. The TCR sequence derives from a woman aged 25 to 39 with Graves disease. The CDR3 sequence is CSATAGSYGYTF. In nucleotides, the CDR3 is TGCAGTGCCACCGCGGGGTCCTATGGCTACACCTTC.